This T cell receptor (beta chain) was sequenced in a study of blood T cell repertoires in COVID-19. Authors' processing steps: By means of reference gene primer amplification, nucleated cell counts were estimated. Clones were read by immunoSEQ multiplex PCR, and TCRdb kept only the in-frame ones, dropping some. That table is the source of V, J and clone size, and D and trimming were worked out from the DNA. The data contain under 150,000 clones, about 77% of them singletons. CDR1 is SGHRS, CDR2 YFSETQ, per germline. V shed 2 bases and J shed 4 bases, with 17 bases lying between them. The CDR3 has 16 residues.

This receptor was obtained from a man of 80 years or more with acute or convalescent COVID-19. The chain is built from TRBV5-1 and TRBJ2-3; tentative D call: TRBD2 (5 bases). Sequenced: peripheral blood. CDR3 coding DNA: TGCGCCAGCAGCTTATATCAGGTGGAGGACGCAGATACGCAGTATTTT. It specifies CASSLYQVEDADTQYF. Filled out from reference TRBV5-1 and TRBJ2-3, the complete variable domain reads KAGVTQTPRYLIKTRGQQVTLSCSPISGHRSVSWYQQTPGQGLQFLFEYFSETQRNKGNFPGRFSGRQFSNSRSEMNVSTLELGDSALYLCASSLYQVEDADTQYFGPGTRLTVL.